Below are 16 T cell receptor beta chains sequenced from a single sample in a study of blood T cell repertoires in COVID-19. This table comes from immunoSEQ multiplex PCR, and its TCRdb copy is limited to in-frame clones, with some not included. The sample yields a few hundred thousand clones, approximately 83% seen once. Sequencing input: PBMCs or T cells enriched from blood (not recorded which). These receptors came from a man between 25 and 39 years old who had recovered from COVID-19.

The chain links TRBV2 to TRBJ1-2, with D possibly TRBD1 on 5 matching bases. The CDR3 spans 13 residues. Looked up from germline, CDR1 is SNHLY and CDR2 is FYNNEI. Between the trimmed V and J ends, which lost 3 bases and 5 bases, there was a span of 10 bases. The CDR3 spells CASSEGQDYGYTF. CDR3 coding DNA: TGTGCCAGCAGTGAGGGGCAGGATTATGGCTACACCTTC.

The V call is TRBV5-5, the J call TRBJ1-1; D is perhaps TRBD1 (5 bases). Germline-derived CDR1 and CDR2 are SGHKS and YYEKEE (reference sequence). The CDR3 spans 15 residues. V was clipped by 0 bases and J by 2 bases, with 11 bases between them. The CDR3 region is CASSLVGGPNTEAFF. The CDR3, as DNA: TGTGCCAGCAGCTTGGTCGGGGGACCTAACACTGAAGCTTTCTTT.

This chain joins TRBV5-1 and TRBJ1-4, with a possible D match to TRBD1 (6 bases). V lost 5 bases and J lost 0, with 14 bases in between. CDR1 is SGHRS, CDR2 YFSETQ, per germline. The CDR3 consists of 16 residues. Written as DNA, the CDR3 is TGCGCCAGCAGGCAACAGGGTTCAACAACTAATGAAAAACTGTTTTTT. Translated, it gives CASRQQGSTTNEKLFF.

The rearrangement joins TRBV24-1 to TRBJ2-3; perhaps TRBD1 as D (8 bases). CDR1 is KGHDR, CDR2 SFDVKD, per germline. The CDR3 sequence is 17 residues long. The germline V and J ends were trimmed by 4 bases and 4 bases, with 20 bases remaining between them. In DNA form, the CDR3 reads TGTGCCACCAGTGAACATACAGGGGGAGGGTTACCAGATACGCAGTATTTT. Its protein is CATSEHTGGGLPDTQYF.

The chain carries TRBV5-6 and TRBJ2-1; TRBD1 aligns across 9 bases. Germline CDR1 is SGHDT and CDR2 is YYEEEE. After removal of 4 bases from V and 5 bases from J, the junction contained 7 bases not matched to a gene. CDR3 length: 15 amino acids. CDR3 coding DNA: TGTGCCAGCAGCCGAGGACAGGGGCAACACAATGAGCAGTTCTTC. Its protein is CASSRGQGQHNEQFF.

This chain links TRBV20-1 with TRBJ2-1, with TRBD1 matching 7 bases. The CDR3 is 11 residues long. J lost 10 bases, V lost 4 bases, and 4 bases had no gene match. Germline V gene sequence: CDR1 DFQATT, CDR2 SNEGSKA (reference sequence). CDR3 amino acids: CSAIRGNEQFF. CDR3 coding DNA: TGCAGTGCTATCAGGGGGAACGAGCAGTTCTTC.

CDR3 region: CASSFSGTHEQYF. The CDR3 nucleotides read TGTGCCAGCAGCTTCTCTGGGACACACGAGCAGTACTTC. This rearrangement joins TRBV5-6 to TRBJ2-7; TRBD1 is a possible D gene (6 bases). V dropped 2 bases and J dropped 5 bases, with 11 bases sitting between them. Germline CDR1 and CDR2: SGHDT and YYEEEE. The CDR3 is made up of 13 amino acids.

V gene TRBV19 combines with J gene TRBJ2-2, with D maybe TRBD1 (5 bases). The CDR3 loop spans 14 amino acids. Germline V gene sequence: CDR1 LNHDA, CDR2 SQIVND (reference sequence). V lost 6 bases to trimming and J lost 1 base, with 9 bases between them. In DNA, the CDR3 is TGTGCCAGTAGGAAGGACATGAACACCGGGGAGCTGTTTTTT. It codes for CASRKDMNTGELFF. Combining the CDR3 with reference TRBV19 and TRBJ2-2 gives the whole variable domain DGGITQSPKYLFRKEGQNVTLSCEQNLNHDAMYWYRQDPGQGLRLIYYSQIVNDFQKGDIAEGYSVSREKKESFPLTVTSAQKNPTAFYLCASRKDMNTGELFFGEGSRLTVL.

The V gene is TRBV3-1 (or the pseudogene TRBV3-2), the J gene TRBJ1-2; 8 bases line up with TRBD1. The CDR3 has 19 amino acids. CDR1 is LGHDT, CDR2 YNNKEL, per germline (reference sequence). Losses at the gene ends were 0 bases for V and 4 bases for J; bases not matched to a gene: 16. CDR3 protein: CASSQDGRTGTSWSYGYTF. In DNA, the CDR3 is TGTGCCAGCAGCCAAGATGGAAGGACAGGGACTTCGTGGAGCTATGGCTACACCTTC.

The chain carries TRBV2 and TRBJ1-6, with 8 bases identical to TRBD1. The CDR3 spans 16 residues. In germline, CDR1 is SNHLY, CDR2 FYNNEI. Trimming at V came to 3 bases and at J to 7 bases, leaving 8 bases not matched to a gene. The CDR3 bases are TGTGCCAGCAGTGAGAGACGGACAGGGACAAATTCACCCCTCCACTTT. Its translation: CASSERRTGTNSPLHF.

V usage is TRBV5-3 and J usage is TRBJ1-1, with a tentative D call TRBD1 (6 bases). TRBV5-3 counts as an open reading frame of uncertain function. This CDR3 spans 14 amino acids. The V end lost 3 bases, the J end lost 1 base, and 10 bases lay between the germline ends. CDR3 loop: CARSYSTGNTEAFF. CDR3 DNA sequence: TGTGCCAGAAGCTACTCGACAGGGAACACTGAAGCTTTCTTT.

This chain links TRBV15 with TRBJ2-7; D might be TRBD2 (5 bases). With 4 bases removed from V and 3 bases from J, the gap between germline ends came to 10 bases. Germline values: CDR1 LNHNV, CDR2 YYDKDF (reference sequence). There are 13 residues in the CDR3. DNA for the CDR3: TGTGCCACCAGCACTACCGGGGTCTACGAGCAGTACTTC. This translates into CATSTTGVYEQYF.

The chain carries TRBV27 and TRBJ2-7, with 11 bases identical to TRBD1. This CDR3 comprises 18 residues. The germline gives CDR1 MNHEY, CDR2 SMNVEV (reference sequence). J lost 4 bases, V lost 3 bases, and 14 bases had no gene match. DNA for the CDR3: TGTGCCAGCAGTTTCCAATCCCGGGACAGGGGGGGTACTTACGAGCAGTACTTC. Encoded protein: CASSFQSRDRGGTYEQYF.

V is TRBV20-1 and J is TRBJ2-1; 8 bases align to TRBD2. The CDR3 extends over 14 amino acids. In germline, CDR1 is DFQATT, CDR2 SNEGSKA (reference sequence). V was clipped by 3 bases and J by 7 bases; unmatched bases: 8. The chain's CDR3 is CSASGSGAGNEQFF. Written as DNA, the CDR3 is TGCAGTGCTAGTGGTAGCGGGGCCGGGAATGAGCAGTTCTTC.

The CDR3 DNA sequence: TGTGCCAGCAGTTACTCGAGACTGAGGGAGCAGTACTTC. This sequence encodes CASSYSRLREQYF. The gene calls are TRBV6-5 and TRBJ2-7; D is unclear. Trimming left V 0 bases short and J 7 bases short, with 10 bases between. The germline V gene has CDR1 MNHEY and CDR2 SVGAGI. This CDR3 contains 13 residues.

This sequence joins TRBV12-3 or TRBV12-4 and TRBJ1-2, with TRBD1 as a possible D gene (5 bases). The V end lost 3 bases, the J end lost 1 base, and 6 bases lay between the germline ends. CDR3 length equals 13 residues. Here the CDR3 DNA reads TGTGCCAGCAGTTTGACAGATAACTATGGCTACACCTTC. This translates into CASSLTDNYGYTF.